The T cell receptor (beta chain) under discussion was sequenced for a study of blood T cell repertoires in COVID-19. With 0 bases removed from V and 10 bases from J, the gap between germline ends came to 8 bases. The CDR3 is 13 amino acids. Germline values: CDR1 SGDLS, CDR2 YYNGEE. The assay was immunoSEQ multiplex PCR, and TCRdb's table has in-frame clones only and misses some. The sample records more than 200,000 clones, 70% to 90% being singletons. Assignments of participants to cohorts depended upon their own reported clinical history. Sequencing used PBMCs or T cells enriched from blood (not recorded which). This receptor was obtained from a man aged 30-40 years who had recovered from COVID-19. The chain employs TRBV9 and TRBJ1-6; TRBD1 is a possible D gene (5 bases). CDR3 region: CASSVGDRSPLHF. CDR3 DNA sequence: TGTGCCAGCAGCGTAGGTGACAGATCACCCCTCCACTTT.